This TCR beta chain comes out of a study of T cells in Graves' hyperthyroidism and ophthalmopathy. Amplification yielded TCR beta CDR3 regions, with RNA transcripts as the source. RT-PCR in the first round (using the HTBI primer set) targeted the TCR CDR3. TCRdb passed the multiplex PCR reads through MiXCR, listing each CDR3 protein once. The top ten hold around 67% of the sample, which has fewer than 400,000 distinct CDR3 sequences, roughly 25% seen once. Over 18 months, lack of ophthalmopathy progression marked Graves' hyperthyroidism as stable. Sequencing was carried out using blood. The clonotype comes from a middle-aged man with Graves' hyperthyroidism.

CDR3 amino acids: CASSEATGVGETQYF. The CDR3 nucleotides read TGTGCCAGTAGTGAAGCGACAGGGGTCGGGGAGACCCAGTACTTC. The chain links TRBV19 to TRBJ2-5, with TRBD1 matching 8 bases. V shed 5 bases, J shed 5 bases, and the junction held 10 bases outside the gene matches. In germline, CDR1 is LNHDA, CDR2 SQIVND (reference sequence). The CDR3 runs to 15 residues.